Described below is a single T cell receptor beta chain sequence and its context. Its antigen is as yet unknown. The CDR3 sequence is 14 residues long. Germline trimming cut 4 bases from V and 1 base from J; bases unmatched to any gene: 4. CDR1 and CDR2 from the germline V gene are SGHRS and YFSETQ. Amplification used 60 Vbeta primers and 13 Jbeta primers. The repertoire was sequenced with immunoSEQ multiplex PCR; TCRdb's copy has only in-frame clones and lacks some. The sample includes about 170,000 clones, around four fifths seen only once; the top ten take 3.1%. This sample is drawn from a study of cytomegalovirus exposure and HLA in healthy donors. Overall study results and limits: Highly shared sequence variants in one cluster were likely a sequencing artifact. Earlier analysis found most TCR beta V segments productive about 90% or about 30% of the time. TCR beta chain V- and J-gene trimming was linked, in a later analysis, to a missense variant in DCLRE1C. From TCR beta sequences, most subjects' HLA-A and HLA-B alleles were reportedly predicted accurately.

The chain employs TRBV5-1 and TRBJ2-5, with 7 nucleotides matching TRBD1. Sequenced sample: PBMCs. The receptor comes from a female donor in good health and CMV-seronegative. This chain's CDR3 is CASSIQGPQETQYF. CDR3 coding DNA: TGCGCCAGCAGCATACAGGGGCCCCAAGAGACCCAGTACTTC.